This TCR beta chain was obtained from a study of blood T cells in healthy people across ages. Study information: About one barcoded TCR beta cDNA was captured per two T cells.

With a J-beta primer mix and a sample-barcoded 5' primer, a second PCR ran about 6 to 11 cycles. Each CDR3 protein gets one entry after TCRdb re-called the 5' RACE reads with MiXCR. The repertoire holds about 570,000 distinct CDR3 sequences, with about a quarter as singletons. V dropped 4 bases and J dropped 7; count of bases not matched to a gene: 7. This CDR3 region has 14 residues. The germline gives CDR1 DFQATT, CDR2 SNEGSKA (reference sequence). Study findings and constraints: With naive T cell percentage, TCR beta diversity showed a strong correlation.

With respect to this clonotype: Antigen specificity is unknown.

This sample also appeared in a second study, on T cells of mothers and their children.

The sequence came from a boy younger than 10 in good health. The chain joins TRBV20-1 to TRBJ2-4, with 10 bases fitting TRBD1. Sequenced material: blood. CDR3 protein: CSAIPDRGKNIQYF. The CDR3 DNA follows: TGCAGTGCTATACCGGACAGGGGGAAGAACATTCAGTACTTC.